This record covers a single TCR beta chain. The same CDR3 also results from other DNA sequences found in this sample. CDR1 and CDR2 (germline): SGHAT, FQNNGV. V was pared by 5 bases and J by 0 bases, with 4 bases of the junction left unmatched. The CDR3 is 15 amino acids. Participant age was roughly 18 to 90 years, and participants resided in fewer than 30 US areas. Assignment of participants to cohorts was predicated upon participant-reported clinical history. Using immunoSEQ multiplex PCR, the repertoire was profiled, and TCRdb retains in-frame clones only, with some absent. The sample contains under 500,000 clones, about 90% of which appear only once. The data originate from a study of blood T cell repertoires in COVID-19.

The TCR was taken from a woman aged 18 to 35 with acute COVID-19. V and J are TRBV11-2 and TRBJ1-5; 7 bases match TRBD1. Sequencing was carried out using PBMCs or T cells enriched from blood (not recorded which). As DNA, the CDR3 is TGTGCCAGCAGCCTGACAGGGAATAGCAATCAGCCCCAGCATTTT. Translation: CASSLTGNSNQPQHF. Combining the CDR3 with reference TRBV11-2 and TRBJ1-5 gives the whole variable domain EAGVAQSPRYKIIEKRQSVAFWCNPISGHATLYWYQQILGQGPKLLIQFQNNGVVDDSQLPKDRFSAERLKGVDSTLKIQPAKLEDSAVYLCASSLTGNSNQPQHFGDGTRLSIL.